Given below is one TCR beta chain in context. The target of this receptor is not known. Base qualities are not recorded, but no much larger clone differs from it by a single base. Trimming at the junction amounts to 6 bases on V and 7 bases on J, and the germline ends lie 13 bases apart. The CDR3 runs 13 amino acids, cysteine and phenylalanine included. Only CDR3 DNA is held: 39 bases, read in frame from base 1. The protocol used for the library was 5' RACE. A second roughly 7 to 11 cycle PCR used a sample-barcoded 5' primer and a J-beta primer mix. A template-switch 5' adaptor carrying 12 random nucleotides introduced a unique molecular identifier onto each TCR beta cDNA molecule. Each sample yielded at least 3 million CDR3-containing paired-end reads. First-strand cDNA was synthesized from all RNA with the Mint cDNA synthesis kit, primed by a TRBC-specific oligonucleotide. Following uracil-DNA glycosylase treatment, a first 18-cycle PCR with universal primers M1SS and BC2_uni_R was performed on all cDNA. The authors' pipeline ran thus. For normalization, 1 million high-quality reads, each with a distinct molecular identifier, were randomly selected from each sample. Reads sharing molecular identifiers were discarded rather than binned into consensus sequences. MiTCR, with a Q25 quality threshold and the strictest error-elimination algorithm, was used for CDR3 identification, clonotype clustering and error correction. A nonparametric unseen species model with Euler transformation was used to estimate a lower bound on total TCR beta diversity. In TCRdb, the public reads were trimmed at Q25 with fastp and aligned with MiXCR, with productive beta chains retained. Under each unique CDR3 protein, matching rows form one entry showing the most common genes and DNA. The V and J calls here are based on TCRdb, not the publication. This sample is represented by fewer than 2,000,000 distinct CDR3 sequences; about 39% of them were singletons. The ten largest clones add up to 20% to 25% of the sample.

The data belong to a study of blood T cells in healthy people across ages (dated by TCRdb to 2014 to 2015). For context, the study as a whole: In model experiments, roughly one uniquely barcoded TCR beta cDNA molecule per two T cells was captured by template switching. Donors were grouped into four age groups: young (average approximately 16 years), middle-aged (roughly 38), aged (around 56) and long-lived (around 80). Donors of different ages were randomly distributed across sequencing lanes to avoid experimental bias. For two donors (one aged 18 to 29 and one aged 80 or older), the study analyzed two additional independent replicas of 1 million unique cDNA reads from the same blood draw. To track age-related changes in TCR beta repertoire diversity, the study relied on deep sequencing normalized with unique cDNA molecular identifiers. The paper's findings and limits, for the study overall: A strong correlation was found between observed TCR beta diversity and the percentage of naive T cells measured by flow cytometry. As age increased, observed TCR beta diversity per million T cells dropped in a roughly linear way, and a significant reduction was already evident by age 40. The long-lived group showed more naive CD4+ T cells, fewer expanded clones and increased TCR diversity than the aged group, suggesting age selection. Estimates of total diversity based on one million sequenced T cells were considered lower bounds and underestimates. The CMV infection status of donors was not known, potentially confounding age-related changes in expanded clonotypes. Because profiling used bulk unsorted PBMCs, naive and antigen-experienced compartments could not be compared conclusively.

The donors were under 40 Caucasian individuals from Russia, aged 6 to 90 years, who were systemically healthy. Around 10 milliliters of peripheral blood were collected from each donor into EDTA-treated Vacutainer tubes. PBMCs were isolated by Ficoll-Paque density-gradient centrifugation, with at least 6.5 million obtained per sample. Total RNA was extracted from PBMCs with Trizol reagent, with at least 5 micrograms obtained per sample. For every donor, an aliquot of PBMCs went through flow cytometry to measure the percentages of naive CD45RAhigh/CD27high T cells. The TCR sequence derives from a human donor in good health. The V and J genes are TRBV12-3 or TRBV12-4 and TRBJ1-5, with no confidently assigned D gene. The material sequenced was blood. The CDR3 here reads CASSPRARQPQHF. The nucleotide sequence is given as TGTGCCAGCAGCCCGCGGGCCCGGCAGCCCCAGCATTTT.